These 26 T cell receptor beta chains share one sample of origin, sequenced in a study of technical replicates of blood from several donors. Sequenced by immunoSEQ multiplex PCR; TCRdb stores in-frame clones only, minus some. This sample has about 62,000 clones; 98% occur once, and the top ten carry over 0.15%. The sequencing sample was made of T cells isolated from PBMCs. The receptor source for this set is a human donor in good health.

This clone was detected only once. The chain couples TRBV5-6 to TRBJ2-1, with 10 bases lining up with TRBD2. The CDR3 length is 17 residues. V trimming: 0 bases; J trimming: 9 bases; junction bases outside the gene matches: 12. Per germline, CDR1 SGHDT and CDR2 YYEEEE. The CDR3 region is CASSLVGSTSGLGEQFF. DNA for the CDR3: TGTGCCAGCAGCTTGGTGGGGTCGACTAGCGGGTTGGGTGAGCAGTTCTTC.

The V call is TRBV29-1, the J call TRBJ2-7, with a weak D call TRBD1 (5 bases). The CDR3 consists of 12 residues. V was shortened by 6 bases and J by 4 bases, with 13 bases between the two germline ends. Germline CDR1 and CDR2: SQVTM and ANQGSEA. The CDR3, as DNA: TGCAGCGTCCGCCAGGGAAGTTACGAGCAGTACTTC. Its translation: CSVRQGSYEQYF.

The chain uses TRBV4-1 and TRBJ2-1; 8 bases map to TRBD1. In germline, CDR1 is MGHRA, CDR2 YSYEKL. Trimming at V came to 1 base and at J to 4 bases, leaving 6 bases not matched to a gene. This CDR3 is 16 amino acids long. This chain's CDR3 is CASSQAQGAPYNEQFF. The CDR3 DNA follows: TGCGCCAGCAGCCAAGCTCAGGGGGCACCTTACAATGAGCAGTTCTTC.

The rearrangement uses TRBV2 and TRBJ2-7, with TRBD2 identical over 10 bases. CDR3 length equals 15 residues. V shed 4 bases, J shed 2 bases, and the junction held 5 bases outside the gene matches. The germline V gene has CDR1 SNHLY and CDR2 FYNNEI. This chain's CDR3 is CASSGWTSGPYEQYF. Here the CDR3 DNA reads TGTGCCAGCAGTGGTTGGACTAGCGGTCCCTACGAGCAGTACTTC.

The rearrangement uses TRBV7-9 and TRBJ1-1; 9 nucleotides agree with TRBD1. Germline assignment: CDR1 SEHNR and CDR2 FQNEAQ (reference sequence). The CDR3 contains 15 residues. Losses at the gene ends were 3 bases for V and 4 bases for J; bases not matched to a gene: 6. This CDR3 is CASSFHRGLGTEAFF. CDR3 in DNA: TGTGCCAGCAGCTTTCACAGGGGGCTTGGCACTGAAGCTTTCTTT.

This chain connects TRBV6-6 to TRBJ1-6; possible D gene TRBD1, 5 bases. This CDR3 region has 14 residues. The germline gives CDR1 MNHNY, CDR2 SVGAGI (reference sequence). Trimming cost V 2 bases and J 11 bases, with 13 bases left between them. The chain's CDR3 is CASSYGAGPTPLHF. The CDR3 DNA follows: TGTGCCAGCAGTTACGGGGCAGGGCCAACACCCCTCCACTTT.

The chain links TRBV5-6 to TRBJ2-5; D is possibly TRBD1 (6 bases). The CDR3 sequence is 16 residues long. The germline gives CDR1 SGHDT, CDR2 YYEEEE. The V and J ends lost 0 bases and 4 bases respectively, with 16 bases between them. Here the CDR3 reads CASSLVGAGVGETQYF. In nucleotides, the CDR3 is TGTGCCAGCAGCTTGGTCGGAGCAGGGGTTGGAGAGACCCAGTACTTC.

This rearrangement joins TRBV28 to TRBJ2-7; TRBD1 agrees at 9 bases. Germline CDR1 MDHEN, CDR2 SYDVKM. This CDR3 has 15 residues. Trimming removed 2 bases from V and 5 bases from J; junction bases left unmatched: 7. The CDR3 region is CASSLAGTGIDEQYF. For the CDR3, the DNA is TGTGCCAGCAGTTTAGCCGGGACAGGGATCGACGAGCAGTACTTC.

This CDR3 is CASSEAQAITGELFF. CDR3 DNA sequence: TGTGCCAGCAGTGAAGCACAGGCTATAACCGGGGAGCTGTTTTTT. This sequence joins TRBV6-1 and TRBJ2-2, with D possibly TRBD1 on 5 matching bases. Trimming took off 0 bases at V and 5 bases at J, with 10 bases between the two ends. The germline CDR1 and CDR2 sequences are MNHNS and SASEGT. The length of the CDR3 is 15 residues.

A single count supports this clone. V and J are TRBV4-1 and TRBJ2-1; perhaps TRBD1 as D (6 bases). This CDR3 is built from 19 residues. V shed 3 bases and J shed 0 bases, with 21 bases lying between them. CDR1 and CDR2 from the germline V gene are MGHRA and YSYEKL. CDR3 loop: CASSHPGPPDRSSYNEQFF. CDR3 nucleotides: TGCGCCAGCAGCCACCCAGGACCTCCGGACAGAAGCTCCTACAATGAGCAGTTCTTC.

The count of this clone is one. This chain uses TRBV6-1 with TRBJ2-5; D gene unclear. This CDR3 spans 11 amino acids. Looked up from germline, CDR1 is MNHNS and CDR2 is SASEGT. V was shortened by 11 bases and J by 1 base, with 8 bases between the two germline ends. The CDR3 DNA follows: TGTGCCTCCCGTCTCCAAGAGACCCAGTACTTC. It specifies CASRLQETQYF.

V and J are TRBV4-1 and TRBJ1-4; D possibly corresponds to TRBD1 (6 bases). This CDR3 comprises 14 residues. V was cut by 3 bases and J by 4 bases, with 9 bases left in between. Germline CDR1 MGHRA, CDR2 YSYEKL. The CDR3 nucleotides read TGCGCCAGCAGCCAGGGACACAGTAATGAAAAACTGTTTTTT. It yields the protein CASSQGHSNEKLFF.

V gene TRBV6-4 combines with J gene TRBJ1-1; the D gene is possibly TRBD1 (5 bases). Trimming stripped 5 bases from V and 0 bases from J, with 16 bases between. The CDR3 spans 16 residues. Germline-derived CDR1 and CDR2 are MRHNA and SNTAGT. DNA for the CDR3: TGTGCCAGCAGTCCAGGGAACCTTATCATGAACACTGAAGCTTTCTTT. It is translated as CASSPGNLIMNTEAFF.

The CDR3 region is CASTGTGANYGYTF. The CDR3 bases are TGTGCCAGCACCGGGACAGGAGCTAACTATGGCTACACCTTC. The J gene is TRBJ1-2, the V gene TRBV7-9; TRBD1 aligns across 8 bases. Trimming cost V 7 bases and J 0 bases; bases outside gene matches: 4. CDR1 is SEHNR and CDR2 is FQNEAQ in the germline V gene (reference sequence). The CDR3 sequence is 14 residues long.

This chain links TRBV11-2 with TRBJ1-3; D is undetermined. The V end was cut by 5 bases, the J end by 4 bases, with 6 bases between. This CDR3 comprises 12 residues. Germline CDR1 and CDR2: SGHAT and FQNNGV. CDR3: CASSPPGNTIYF. DNA of the CDR3: TGTGCCAGCAGCCCCCCAGGAAACACCATATATTTT.

V and J are TRBV5-1 and TRBJ1-4; D is uncertain. This CDR3 is built from 15 residues. Germline-derived CDR1 and CDR2 are SGHRS and YFSETQ. V dropped 5 bases and J dropped 7 bases, with 18 bases sitting between them. CDR3 region: CASRREAMGSEKLFF. CDR3 nucleotide sequence: TGCGCCAGCAGGCGCGAGGCCATGGGGAGTGAAAAACTGTTTTTT.

The chain recombines TRBV9 with TRBJ2-2; TRBD2 aligns across 10 bases. CDR1 is SGDLS, CDR2 YYNGEE, per germline. Trimming took 0 bases from V and 1 from J; bases not matched to a gene: 9. This CDR3 spans 19 amino acids. CDR3 sequence: CASSVATLTSGQNTGELFF. In DNA, the CDR3 is TGTGCCAGCAGCGTAGCTACTTTGACTAGCGGGCAGAACACCGGGGAGCTGTTTTTT.

V and J are TRBV30 and TRBJ2-7; maybe TRBD2 (5 bases). V lost 3 bases and J lost 3, with 15 bases in between. CDR3 size: 14 residues. Germline CDR1 and CDR2: GTSNPN and SVGIG (reference sequence). CDR3 amino acids: CAWREDGYRYEQYF. The CDR3 DNA is TGTGCCTGGAGGGAGGACGGATACCGCTACGAGCAGTACTTC.

V and J are TRBV28 and TRBJ2-5, with D uncertain. CDR1 MDHEN and CDR2 SYDVKM come from the germline V gene. The CDR3 is made up of 16 amino acids. Trimming removed 3 bases at V and 0 bases at J, with 14 bases between. The CDR3 sequence is CASSFIWANNQETQYF. As DNA, the CDR3 is TGTGCCAGCAGTTTCATCTGGGCCAACAACCAAGAGACCCAGTACTTC.

The J gene is TRBJ1-2, the V gene TRBV7-9; 8 positions match TRBD1. The germline gives CDR1 SEHNR, CDR2 FQNEAQ (reference sequence). V dropped 3 bases and J dropped 4; count of bases not matched to a gene: 7. The CDR3 length is 15 residues. DNA of the CDR3: TGTGCCAGCAGCTTTCAGGGGGCGCGAGGCTATGGCTACACCTTC. Protein: CASSFQGARGYGYTF.

The chain has TRBV7-9 and TRBJ1-4; 7 nucleotides align to TRBD1. This CDR3 has 16 amino acids. Per the germline V gene, CDR1 is SEHNR and CDR2 is FQNEAQ (reference sequence). The junction had 9 bases not matched to a gene; V was cut back by 3 bases and J by 5 bases. The DNA for the CDR3 is TGTGCCAGCAGCTTCTTGGAGACAGGGTTCAATGAAAAACTGTTTTTT. Its translation: CASSFLETGFNEKLFF.

The chain is built from TRBV11-2 and TRBJ2-7, with 8 bases fitting TRBD1. Looked up from germline, CDR1 is SGHAT and CDR2 is FQNNGV. V dropped 4 bases and J dropped 4; count of bases not matched to a gene: 9. There are 15 residues in the CDR3. The CDR3 DNA follows: TGTGCCAGCAGCTCACGGACAGGGCGGTTGTACGAGCAGTACTTC. It yields the protein CASSSRTGRLYEQYF.

This chain uses TRBV2 with TRBJ2-7; TRBD2 matches 9 bases. The germline CDR1 and CDR2 sequences are SNHLY and FYNNEI. The CDR3 is 16 amino acids. J was trimmed by 4 bases and V by 3 bases; bases with no gene match: 10. The CDR3 protein is CASSEGSRGGRYEQYF. The CDR3 nucleotides are TGTGCCAGCAGTGAGGGGTCGCGGGGGGGCAGGTACGAGCAGTACTTC.

CDR3 amino acids: CASSQTSGSSIEQYF. In DNA form, the CDR3 reads TGTGCCAGCAGCCAAACTAGCGGGAGCTCGATCGAGCAGTACTTC. The rearrangement links TRBV4-2 to TRBJ2-7; the match to TRBD2 covers 11 bases. Per the germline V gene, CDR1 is LGHNA and CDR2 is YNFKEQ. The junction had 6 bases not matched to a gene; V was cut back by 2 bases and J by 6 bases. The CDR3 contains 15 residues.

The DNA of the CDR3 is TGCGCCAGCAGCCCCGGGACAGACACCTACAATGAGCAGTTCTTC. It encodes CASSPGTDTYNEQFF. The chain joins TRBV5-1 to TRBJ2-1; TRBD1 agrees at 7 bases. J was trimmed by 2 bases and V by 4 bases; bases with no gene match: 6. The germline V gene encodes CDR1 SGHRS and CDR2 YFSETQ. CDR3 length: 15 amino acids. The whole variable domain, filled in from reference TRBV5-1 and TRBJ2-1, reads KAGVTQTPRYLIKTRGQQVTLSCSPISGHRSVSWYQQTPGQGLQFLFEYFSETQRNKGNFPGRFSGRQFSNSRSEMNVSTLELGDSALYLCASSPGTDTYNEQFFGPGTRLTVL.

The J gene is TRBJ1-2, the V gene TRBV28; maybe TRBD1 (5 bases). The V end was cut by 11 bases, the J end by 3 bases, with 13 bases between. The CDR3 is 12 amino acids. Germline V lookup: CDR1 MDHEN, CDR2 SYDVKM. CDR3 nucleotides: TGTGCCGGATTCAGGGCTGACTATGGCTACACCTTC. It encodes CAGFRADYGYTF.